This T cell receptor (beta chain) is drawn from a study of Ad26.COV2.S vaccination and SARS-CoV-2 variants. J was trimmed by 8 bases and V by 3 bases; bases with no gene match: 6. CDR1 and CDR2 (germline): SGDLS, YYNGEE. The CDR3 covers 14 residues. Sequencing used immunoSEQ multiplex PCR; TCRdb keeps in-frame clones, though not all of them. Of about 350,000 clones detected, about 87% appear once; the ten largest clones hold approximately 5.9%. Treatment indicated: approximately 18 received Ad26.COV2.S at low or high dose, single or two shots; 5 received placebo; per-sample allocation not given. The investigators took samples on day 63 after the first vaccine or placebo injection.

The J gene is TRBJ2-2, the V gene TRBV9, with 8 bases fitting TRBD1. Sequencing used peripheral blood, obtained in a trial of Ad26.COV2.S vaccine versus placebo. This receptor was identified in a person aged 18-60 years who received the Ad26.COV2.S COVID-19 vaccine or a placebo. CDR3 loop: CASSARQGTGELFF. The CDR3 coding sequence is TGTGCCAGCAGCGCAAGACAGGGGACGGGGGAGCTGTTTTTT.